This TCR beta chain was retrieved from a study of T cell repertoires in cytomegalovirus infection. Across the study: CMV epitopes used comprised recently identified HLA-C-restricted ones and well-studied HLA-B-restricted ones.

This clonotype was detected only a few times. Its matching antigen is unknown. TCRdb ran MiXCR on the reads and lists one entry per CDR3 protein. This sample has hundreds of thousands of distinct CDR3 sequences; about 42% occur once, and the top ten carry around 45%. The CDR3 spans 14 residues. Germline CDR1 reads SGHVS; CDR2 reads FQNEAQ. V was clipped by 5 bases and J by 4 bases, with 12 bases between them. Study outcomes and limitations: What dominated the ex vivo response were HLA-C-restricted CMV-specific TCR beta clonotypes. CMV carriers having the relevant HLA were flagged by cumulative public TCR beta family frequency.

The TCR sequence derives from a human donor in good health (CMV status not recorded). Some clones in this sample may be carry-over from other donors' samples. The chain combines TRBV7-8 with TRBJ2-1; tentatively, D is TRBD2 (5 bases). The source was cultured PBMCs, collected from culture after CMV antigen stimulation. CDR3 nucleotide sequence: TGTGCCAGCAGCCATAGAACTAGTTACAATGAGCAGTTCTTC. This encodes CASSHRTSYNEQFF.